One TCR beta chain is described in this entry. Its antigen is still unknown. The sample originates from a study of shared clonotypes between healthy human individuals. The overall study: In total, the donors were a couple of women and a few men aged 18 to 49. General study results and limits: Depth of sequencing was expected to influence donor clonotype sharing.

The CDR3 sequence is 14 residues long. Trimming cost V 4 bases and J 0 bases, with 7 bases left between them. Germline CDR1 is SGHTA and CDR2 is FQGTGA. Samples underwent the assay at deep level. TCRdb's table, derived via immunoSEQ multiplex PCR, lists solely in-frame clones and lacks some. The sample shows about half a million clones, roughly 77% of them seen only once. Each sample came from a Caucasian adult donor living in Nashville, Tennessee. This sequence originates from a woman aged 40 to 49 in good health. Some clones in this sample may be carry-over from other donors' samples. This chain joins TRBV7-3 and TRBJ2-1; D is perhaps TRBD2 (5 bases). The sequenced sample was PBMCs. The DNA for the CDR3 is TGTGCCAGCAGCTCAGAGGGCTCCTACAATGAGCAGTTCTTC. Protein: CASSSEGSYNEQFF.